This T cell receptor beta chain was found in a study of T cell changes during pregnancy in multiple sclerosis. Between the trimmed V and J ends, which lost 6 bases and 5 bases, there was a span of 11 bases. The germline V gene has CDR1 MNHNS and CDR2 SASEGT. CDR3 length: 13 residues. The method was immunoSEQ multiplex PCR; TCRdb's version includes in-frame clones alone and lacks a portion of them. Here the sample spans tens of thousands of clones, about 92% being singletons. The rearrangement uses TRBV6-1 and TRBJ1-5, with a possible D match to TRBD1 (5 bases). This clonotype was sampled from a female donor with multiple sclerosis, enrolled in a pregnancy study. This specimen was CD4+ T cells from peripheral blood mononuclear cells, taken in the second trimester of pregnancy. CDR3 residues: CASRWTNDQPQHF. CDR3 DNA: TGTGCCAGCAGGTGGACAAACGATCAGCCCCAGCATTTT.